These 29 T cell receptor beta chains originate from one sample sequenced in a study of STAT5B mutations in CD4+ large granular lymphocyte leukemia. The repertoire was sequenced with immunoSEQ multiplex PCR; TCRdb's copy has only in-frame clones and lacks some. The sample has 25,000 to 30,000 clones, over 70% seen once. Sequencing input: CD4+ T cells from blood buffy coats. These receptors were taken from a human donor in good health.

This clone was recorded once. The rearrangement joins TRBV28 to TRBJ2-7; possible D gene TRBD2, 7 bases. Germline CDR1 reads MDHEN; CDR2 reads SYDVKM. V was trimmed by 6 bases and J by 9 bases, leaving 21 bases between them. CDR3 length: 14 amino acids. The CDR3 region has the DNA TGTGCCAGCAGCCCGGGGGGCCTCCTAGAATGGCAGTACGTC. It translates to CASSPGGLLEWQYV.

The chain joins TRBV2 to TRBJ1-6; TRBD1 matches at 9 bases. CDR1 is SNHLY and CDR2 is FYNNEI in the germline V gene. The CDR3 contains 15 residues. V dropped 3 bases and J dropped 6; count of bases not matched to a gene: 3. For the CDR3, the DNA is TGTGCCAGCAGTGAGATGACAGGGGGTAATTCACCCCTCCACTTT. Residues: CASSEMTGGNSPLHF.

The CDR3 bases are TGTGCCAGCTCACCACCTTCGGGGCGCGGGAACACCGGGGAGCTGTTTTTT. Encoded protein: CASSPPSGRGNTGELFF. This chain uses TRBV18 with TRBJ2-2; tentatively, D is TRBD1 or TRBD2 (5 bases each). The CDR3 length is 17 residues. V dropped 0 bases and J dropped 1 base, with 12 bases sitting between them. Germline assignment: CDR1 KGHSH and CDR2 LQKENI. The full variable domain, with the rest looked up from reference TRBV18 and TRBJ2-2, is NAGVMQNPRHLVRRRGQEARLRCSPMKGHSHVYWYRQLPEEGLKFMVYLQKENIIDESGMPKERFSAEFPKEGPSILRIQQVVRGDSAAYFCASSPPSGRGNTGELFFGEGSRLTVL.

The V call is TRBV7-2, the J call TRBJ2-1; the match to TRBD2 covers 10 bases. With V trimmed by 5 bases and J by 5 bases, 9 bases remained unmatched. There are 16 residues in the CDR3. From germline, CDR1 is SGHTA and CDR2 FQGNSA. The CDR3 reads CASSPRPGLANNEQFF. The CDR3 coding sequence is TGTGCCAGCAGCCCCAGACCGGGACTAGCGAACAATGAGCAGTTCTTC.

The chain uses TRBV28 and TRBJ1-4, with D possibly TRBD1 on 6 matching bases. The V gene lost 8 bases and the J gene lost 3 bases, with 10 bases spanning the gap. The germline V gene has CDR1 MDHEN and CDR2 SYDVKM. The CDR3 consists of 13 residues. The CDR3 nucleotides are TGTGCCAGCGTAGACAGGTCTAATGAAAAACTGTTTTTT. Translation: CASVDRSNEKLFF.

This clone was counted between two and nine times. The genes are TRBV28 and TRBJ1-1; no firm D call. This CDR3 contains 11 residues. Germline CDR1 MDHEN, CDR2 SYDVKM. V shed 7 bases and J shed 1 base, with 4 bases lying between them. CDR3 loop: CASNSNTEAFF. CDR3 nucleotides: TGTGCCAGCAACTCGAACACTGAAGCTTTCTTT.

The sample holds a few counts of this clone. This CDR3 is CASSTGLNQPQHF. The CDR3 region has the DNA TGTGCCAGTAGTACCGGACTCAATCAGCCCCAGCATTTT. The genes are TRBV19 and TRBJ1-5, with D hard to call. CDR3 length: 13 amino acids. Trimming shortened V by 4 bases and J by 3 bases, and 7 bases separated the two germline ends. CDR1 and CDR2 (germline): LNHDA, SQIVND (reference sequence). Full variable domain (outside the CDR3, taken from reference TRBV19 and TRBJ1-5): DGGITQSPKYLFRKEGQNVTLSCEQNLNHDAMYWYRQDPGQGLRLIYYSQIVNDFQKGDIAEGYSVSREKKESFPLTVTSAQKNPTAFYLCASSTGLNQPQHFGDGTRLSIL.

The rearrangement joins TRBV28 to TRBJ1-5; unclear D gene. Germline CDR1 reads MDHEN; CDR2 reads SYDVKM. The CDR3 runs 12 residues. Between the trimmed V and J ends, which lost 6 bases and 7 bases, there was a span of 10 bases. The CDR3 sequence is CASRQSGQPQHF. CDR3 DNA sequence: TGTGCCAGCAGACAAAGCGGGCAGCCCCAGCATTTT. Complete variable domain (other parts from reference TRBV28 and TRBJ1-5): DVKVTQSSRYLVKRTGEKVFLECVQDMDHENMFWYRQDPGLGLRLIYFSYDVKMKEKGDIPEGYSVSREKKERFSLILESASTNQTSMYLCASRQSGQPQHFGDGTRLSIL.

The rearrangement links TRBV6-6 to TRBJ2-2; no definite D call. Germline V lookup: CDR1 MNHNY, CDR2 SVGAGI (reference sequence). Deletions cut 7 bases from V and 5 bases from J, with 11 bases between. The CDR3 runs to 13 residues. CDR3 nucleotide sequence: TGTGCCAGCAAACCTCAGCTAACCGGGGAGCTGTTTTTT. Translated, it gives CASKPQLTGELFF.

The rearrangement uses TRBV5-8 and TRBJ2-5; D remains unclear. V was cut by 4 bases and J by 4 bases, with 14 bases left in between. CDR1 is SGHTS and CDR2 is YDEGEE in the germline V gene. The CDR3 runs to 14 residues. Here the CDR3 reads CASSPRGGGETQYF. The DNA of the CDR3 is TGTGCCAGCAGCCCCCGAGGCGGTGGAGAGACCCAGTACTTC.

The J gene is TRBJ2-2, the V gene TRBV5-1; 7 bases map to TRBD2. Germline CDR1 and CDR2: SGHRS and YFSETQ. The CDR3 has 15 amino acids. Unmatched junction bases numbered 7, after V lost 4 bases and J lost 4 bases. Here the CDR3 DNA reads TGCGCCAGCAGCGCCTCGGGCGGGGGCACCGGGGAGCTGTTTTTT. Translated: CASSASGGGTGELFF.

The rearrangement links TRBV6-5 to TRBJ1-4; D unclear. With 10 bases removed from V and 5 bases from J, the gap between germline ends came to 14 bases. The CDR3 consists of 13 residues. CDR1 is MNHEY, CDR2 SVGAGI, per germline. The CDR3 reads CATRPSGNEKLFF. For the CDR3, the DNA is TGTGCCACTAGACCCTCGGGGAATGAAAAACTGTTTTTT.

In its sample, this clone was seen once. The CDR3 sequence: CASSLFSGTDSDIQYF. CDR3 DNA sequence: TGTGCCAGCAGCCTCTTCTCCGGGACGGACTCGGACATTCAGTACTTC. The chain combines TRBV7-9 with TRBJ2-4, with D perhaps TRBD1 or TRBD2 (5 bases each). The CDR3 consists of 16 residues. Per germline, CDR1 SEHNR and CDR2 FQNEAQ (reference sequence). Trimming pared 5 bases from V and 8 bases from J, leaving 22 bases between.

The chain is built from TRBV7-9 and TRBJ2-3; 14 bases map to TRBD2. The length of the CDR3 is 18 residues. V lost 5 bases, J lost 3 bases, and 10 bases stayed unmatched. Germline V lookup: CDR1 SEHNR, CDR2 FQNEAQ (reference sequence). The CDR3 protein is CASSTNWGLAGETDTQYF. The CDR3 DNA is TGTGCCAGCAGCACCAACTGGGGACTAGCGGGGGAAACAGATACGCAGTATTTT. Together with reference TRBV7-9 and TRBJ2-3, the CDR3 gives the full variable domain: DTGVSQNPRHKITKRGQNVTFRCDPISEHNRLYWYRQTLGQGPEFLTYFQNEAQLEKSRLLSDRFSAERPKGSFSTLEIQRTEQGDSAMYLCASSTNWGLAGETDTQYFGPGTRLTVL.

The CDR3 region has the DNA TGCAGCGTTGAAGCCCTGAATAGACTTGGCTACACCTTC. This translates into CSVEALNRLGYTF. J is TRBJ1-2 and V is TRBV29-1, with unresolved D. Germline CDR1 reads SQVTM; CDR2 reads ANQGSEA. This CDR3 region has 13 residues. Trimming pared 1 base from V and 7 bases from J, leaving 13 bases between. The variable domain in full, with the rest retrieved from reference TRBV29-1 and TRBJ1-2, is SAVISQKPSRDICQRGTSLTIQCQVDSQVTMMFWYRQQPGQSLTLIATANQGSEATYESGFVIDKFPISRPNLTFSTLTVSNMSPEDSSIYLCSVEALNRLGYTFGSGTRLTVV.

J is TRBJ2-7 and V is TRBV6-5, with 8 bases identical to TRBD1. Germline lookup yields CDR1 MNHEY and CDR2 SVGAGI. The CDR3 contains 14 residues. The V segment lost 5 bases and the J segment 6 bases; nucleotides outside the gene matches: 9. The CDR3 nucleotides read TGTGCCAGCAGTCCAGGGGGCGCAGAGAGCGAGCAGTACTTC. It codes for CASSPGGAESEQYF.

In this sample, this clone turned up a few times. The chain combines TRBV6-1 with TRBJ2-2; weak D call: TRBD2 (5 bases). CDR1 is MNHNS and CDR2 is SASEGT in the germline V gene. This CDR3 has 14 amino acids. The germline V and J ends were trimmed by 6 bases and 2 bases, with 10 bases remaining between them. The chain's CDR3 is CASRTGLNTGELFF. The CDR3 bases are TGTGCCAGCAGGACGGGATTAAACACCGGGGAGCTGTTTTTT.

The chain carries TRBV28 and TRBJ1-2; 7 nucleotides match TRBD1. This CDR3 has 13 residues. Germline V lookup: CDR1 MDHEN, CDR2 SYDVKM. The junction had 4 bases not matched to a gene; V was cut back by 7 bases and J by 2 bases. This CDR3 reads CASIQGVNYGYTF. The CDR3, as DNA: TGTGCCAGCATCCAGGGGGTGAACTATGGCTACACCTTC.

The rearrangement links TRBV9 to TRBJ1-1; a weak D match, TRBD1 (6 bases). The CDR3 contains 18 residues. Germline CDR1 reads SGDLS; CDR2 reads YYNGEE. The V end lost 4 bases, the J end lost 1 base, and 23 bases lay between the germline ends. Written as DNA, the CDR3 is TGTGCCAGCAGCCCTCACCGGGGGGCAGGAAGGTCGAACACTGAAGCTTTCTTT. As protein: CASSPHRGAGRSNTEAFF.

This clone appeared a few times. The chain links TRBV27 to TRBJ1-4; 12 positions match TRBD1. Germline-derived CDR1 and CDR2 are MNHEY and SMNVEV (reference sequence). There are 13 residues in the CDR3. V lost 5 bases, J lost 10 bases, and 2 bases stayed unmatched. CDR3 in amino acids: CASSPGQGAKLFF. The CDR3 nucleotides read TGTGCCAGCAGTCCGGGACAGGGGGCAAAACTGTTTTTT.

The gene calls are TRBV7-8 and TRBJ2-7; no definite D call. The CDR3 spans 13 residues. Trimming left V 2 bases short and J 4 bases short, with 9 bases between. CDR1 and CDR2 from the germline V gene are SGHVS and FQNEAQ. CDR3 sequence: CASSLLSAYEQYF. Written as DNA, the CDR3 is TGTGCCAGCAGCTTATTATCCGCGTACGAGCAGTACTTC.

This rearrangement joins TRBV29-1 to TRBJ2-1; 7 bases map to TRBD2. CDR1 is SQVTM and CDR2 is ANQGSEA in the germline V gene. J lost 5 bases, V lost 0 bases, and 7 bases had no gene match. CDR3 length: 15 residues. CDR3 bases: TGCAGCGTTGAAGATCCGACTAGCCGAGACAATGAGCAGTTCTTC. This codes for CSVEDPTSRDNEQFF.

The chain uses TRBV6-5 and TRBJ1-1; 8 positions agree with TRBD1. V dropped 5 bases and J dropped 5; count of bases not matched to a gene: 7. Looked up from germline, CDR1 is MNHEY and CDR2 is SVGAGI. The CDR3 is 14 amino acids. DNA of the CDR3: TGTGCCAGCAGTGACACAGGGGGTTGGACTGAAGCTTTCTTT. This encodes CASSDTGGWTEAFF.

The chain links TRBV2 to TRBJ2-4; 8 bases map to TRBD2. The germline CDR1 and CDR2 sequences are SNHLY and FYNNEI. The CDR3 covers 15 residues. The V and J ends lost 3 bases and 3 bases, in that order; junction bases with no gene match: 4. The DNA of the CDR3 is TGTGCCAGCAGTGACTCGGGACTAGGCAAAAACATTCAGTACTTC. It codes for CASSDSGLGKNIQYF.

The chain couples TRBV19 to TRBJ2-3, with D possibly being TRBD1 (6 bases). Trimming removed 5 bases at V and 6 bases at J, with 21 bases between. Per germline, CDR1 LNHDA and CDR2 SQIVND (reference sequence). There are 16 residues in the CDR3. CDR3 protein: CASSPLGRGFVDTQYF. CDR3 DNA sequence: TGTGCCAGTAGTCCTCTGGGCAGGGGTTTTGTGGATACGCAGTATTTT. The full variable domain, completed using reference TRBV19 and TRBJ2-3, is DGGITQSPKYLFRKEGQNVTLSCEQNLNHDAMYWYRQDPGQGLRLIYYSQIVNDFQKGDIAEGYSVSREKKESFPLTVTSAQKNPTAFYLCASSPLGRGFVDTQYFGPGTRLTVL.

J is TRBJ2-6 and V is TRBV11-3; no definite D call. CDR1 and CDR2 (germline): SGHNT, YENEEA. Trimming took 5 bases from V and 0 from J, leaving 5 bases between them. The CDR3 consists of 14 residues. The CDR3 sequence: CASSPSSGANVLTF. CDR3 coding DNA: TGTGCCAGCAGCCCATCCTCTGGGGCCAACGTCCTGACTTTC.

The V gene is TRBV28, the J gene TRBJ1-2; no firm D call. The CDR3 covers 12 residues. Germline lookup yields CDR1 MDHEN and CDR2 SYDVKM. V lost 3 bases and J lost 10, with 12 bases in between. CDR3 sequence: CASSFLGSHYTF. For the CDR3, the DNA is TGTGCCAGCAGTTTTCTAGGGTCCCACTACACCTTC.

This clone was seen a single time. The chain employs TRBV7-9 and TRBJ2-7, with TRBD2 matching over 14 bases. V was clipped by 5 bases and J by 6 bases; unmatched bases: 18. This CDR3 spans 19 amino acids. CDR1 SEHNR and CDR2 FQNEAQ come from the germline V gene (reference sequence). CDR3 nucleotides: TGTGCCAGCAGCATAACCCTAATTGGGGGACTAGCGGGAGCTAGCGAGCAGTACTTC. It codes for CASSITLIGGLAGASEQYF.

The sample holds one count of this clone. The chain is built from TRBV19 and TRBJ1-2; D is perhaps TRBD1 (5 bases). Deletions cut 3 bases from V and 8 bases from J, with 19 bases between. The CDR3 sequence is 15 residues long. Per germline, CDR1 LNHDA and CDR2 SQIVND (reference sequence). Written as DNA, the CDR3 is TGTGCCAGTAGTATTCCCGGGGGGGGACCGCGAGGCTACACCTTC. Encoded protein: CASSIPGGGPRGYTF.